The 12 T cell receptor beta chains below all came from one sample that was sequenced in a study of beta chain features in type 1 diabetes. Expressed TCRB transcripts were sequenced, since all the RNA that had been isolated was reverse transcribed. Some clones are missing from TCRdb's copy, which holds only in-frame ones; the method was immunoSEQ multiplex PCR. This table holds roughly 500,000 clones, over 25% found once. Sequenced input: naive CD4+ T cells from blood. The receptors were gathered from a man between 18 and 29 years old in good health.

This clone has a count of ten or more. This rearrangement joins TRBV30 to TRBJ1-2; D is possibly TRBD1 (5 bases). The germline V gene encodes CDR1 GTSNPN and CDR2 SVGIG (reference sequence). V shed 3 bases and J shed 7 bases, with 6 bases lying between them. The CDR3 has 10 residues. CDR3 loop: CAWRQAGYTF. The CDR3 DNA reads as TGTGCCTGGAGACAGGCTGGCTACACCTTC.

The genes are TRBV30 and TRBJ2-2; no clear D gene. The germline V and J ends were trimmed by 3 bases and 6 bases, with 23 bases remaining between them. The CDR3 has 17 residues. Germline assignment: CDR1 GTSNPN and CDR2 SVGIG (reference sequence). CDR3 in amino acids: CAWSASTLVWVAGELFF. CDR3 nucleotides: TGTGCCTGGAGCGCCTCTACACTGGTTTGGGTTGCCGGGGAGCTGTTTTTT.

This chain's CDR3 is CASSSVGTGNIQYF. In DNA, the CDR3 is TGTGCCAGCAGTTCGGTGGGGACGGGAAACATTCAGTACTTC. The V and J genes are TRBV28 and TRBJ2-4; D tentatively fits TRBD1 or TRBD2 (5 bases each). CDR3 size: 14 residues. Germline V CDR1 and CDR2: MDHEN, SYDVKM. The V end was cut by 4 bases, the J end by 6 bases, with 13 bases between.

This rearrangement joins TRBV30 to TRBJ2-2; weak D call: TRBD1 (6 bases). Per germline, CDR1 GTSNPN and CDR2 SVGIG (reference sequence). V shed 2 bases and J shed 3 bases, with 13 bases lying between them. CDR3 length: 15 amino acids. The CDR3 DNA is TGTGCCTGGAGTACACGGGACACTTACACCGGGGAGCTGTTTTTT. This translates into CAWSTRDTYTGELFF.

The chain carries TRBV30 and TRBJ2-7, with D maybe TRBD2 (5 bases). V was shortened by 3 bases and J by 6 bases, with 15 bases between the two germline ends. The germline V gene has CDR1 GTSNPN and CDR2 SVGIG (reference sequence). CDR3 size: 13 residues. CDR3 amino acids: CAWSPGGVGEQYF. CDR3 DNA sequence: TGTGCCTGGAGCCCTGGAGGTGTCGGCGAGCAGTACTTC.

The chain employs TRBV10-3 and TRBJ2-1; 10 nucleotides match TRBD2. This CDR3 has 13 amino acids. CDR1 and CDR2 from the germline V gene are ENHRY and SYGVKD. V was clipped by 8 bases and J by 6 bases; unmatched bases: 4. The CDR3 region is CAIRAGGGNEQFF. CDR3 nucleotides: TGTGCCATCCGAGCGGGAGGGGGCAATGAGCAGTTCTTC.

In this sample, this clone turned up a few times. The CDR3, as DNA: TGTGCCAGCAGCTCCTCCGGGACTCCTAACTATGGCTACACCTTC. Translation: CASSSSGTPNYGYTF. V is TRBV7-8 and J is TRBJ1-2; D may be TRBD1 (5 bases). The CDR3 extends over 15 amino acids. V was shortened by 4 bases and J by 0 bases, with 12 bases between the two germline ends. The germline CDR1 and CDR2 sequences are SGHVS and FQNEAQ.

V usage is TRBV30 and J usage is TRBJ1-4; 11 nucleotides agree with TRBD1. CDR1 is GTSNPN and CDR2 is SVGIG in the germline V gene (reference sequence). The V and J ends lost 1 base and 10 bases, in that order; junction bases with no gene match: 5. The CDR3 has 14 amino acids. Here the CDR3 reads CAWSEGQGVTKLFF. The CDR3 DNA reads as TGTGCCTGGAGTGAGGGACAGGGGGTGACAAAACTGTTTTTT. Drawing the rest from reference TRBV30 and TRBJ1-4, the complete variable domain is SQTIHQWPATLVQPVGSPLSLECTVEGTSNPNLYWYRQAAGRGLQLLFYSVGIGQISSEVPQNLSASRPQDRQFILSSKKLLLSDSGFYLCAWSEGQGVTKLFFGSGTQLSVL.

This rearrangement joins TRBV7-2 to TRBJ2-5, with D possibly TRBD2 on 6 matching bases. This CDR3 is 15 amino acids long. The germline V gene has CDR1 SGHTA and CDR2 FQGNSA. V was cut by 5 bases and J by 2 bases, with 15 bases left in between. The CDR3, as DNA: TGTGCCAGCAGCGAGACGGGACGGGGGCAAGAGACCCAGTACTTC. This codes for CASSETGRGQETQYF.

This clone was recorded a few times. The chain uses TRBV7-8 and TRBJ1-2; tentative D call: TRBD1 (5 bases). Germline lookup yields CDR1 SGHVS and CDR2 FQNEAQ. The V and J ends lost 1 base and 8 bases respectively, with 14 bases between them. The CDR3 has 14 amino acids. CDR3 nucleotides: TGTGCCAGCAGCTTAGTTGGCAGGGAGGCCGGCTACACCTTC. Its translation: CASSLVGREAGYTF.

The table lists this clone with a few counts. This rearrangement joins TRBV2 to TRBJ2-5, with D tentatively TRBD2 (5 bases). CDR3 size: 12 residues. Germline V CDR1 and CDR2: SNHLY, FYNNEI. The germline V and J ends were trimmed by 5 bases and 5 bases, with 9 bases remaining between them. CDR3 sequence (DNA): TGTGCCAGCAGTCGCGGGCGGGAGACCCAGTACTTC. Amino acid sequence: CASSRGRETQYF.

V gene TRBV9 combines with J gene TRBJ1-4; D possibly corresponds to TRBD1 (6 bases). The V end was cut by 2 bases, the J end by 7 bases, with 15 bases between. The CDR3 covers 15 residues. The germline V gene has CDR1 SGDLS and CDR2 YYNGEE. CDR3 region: CASSVLGGPGEKLFF. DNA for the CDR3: TGTGCCAGCAGCGTTTTGGGGGGCCCAGGTGAAAAACTGTTTTTT. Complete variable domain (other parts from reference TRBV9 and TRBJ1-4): DSGVTQTPKHLITATGQRVTLRCSPRSGDLSVYWYQQSLDQGLQFLIQYYNGEERAKGNILERFSAQQFPDLHSELNLSSLELGDSALYFCASSVLGGPGEKLFFGSGTQLSVL.